One and the same sample provided the 12 T cell receptor beta chains below, sequenced in a study of blood T cell repertoires in COVID-19. The data were produced by immunoSEQ multiplex PCR, yet TCRdb's version contains in-frame clones alone and is incomplete. Altogether around 60,000 clones are present, about nine tenths being singletons, with the ten largest covering about 1.3%. Sequenced: peripheral blood. The receptors come from a man aged 60 to 75 with acute or convalescent COVID-19.

The CDR3, as DNA: TGTGCCAGCAGCTCCTACACAGGGGGCCTTAACTATGGCTACACCTTC. It yields the protein CASSSYTGGLNYGYTF. The chain joins TRBV7-8 to TRBJ1-2; 9 bases map to TRBD1. In germline, CDR1 is SGHVS, CDR2 FQNEAQ. The trim removed 4 bases at V and 1 base at J, leaving 7 bases unmatched. The CDR3 runs to 16 residues. Combining the CDR3 with reference TRBV7-8 and TRBJ1-2 gives the whole variable domain GAGVSQSPRYKVAKRGQDVALRCDPISGHVSLFWYQQALGQGPEFLTYFQNEAQLDKSGLPSDRFFAERPEGSVSTLKIQRTQQEDSAVYLCASSSYTGGLNYGYTFGSGTRLTVV.

This rearrangement joins TRBV10-2 to TRBJ1-2, with a possible D match to TRBD1 (6 bases). Per the germline V gene, CDR1 is WSHSY and CDR2 is SAAADI. V shed 2 bases and J shed 2 bases, with 9 bases lying between them. The CDR3 length is 14 residues. The CDR3 DNA reads as TGCGCCAGCAGTGAGATGACAGGAAACTATGGCTACACCTTC. The encoded protein is CASSEMTGNYGYTF.

This chain connects TRBV3-1 (or the pseudogene TRBV3-2) to TRBJ2-7, with 8 bases fitting TRBD2. Losses at the gene ends were 0 bases for V and 0 bases for J; bases not matched to a gene: 16. CDR3 length: 20 amino acids. CDR1 LGHDT and CDR2 YNNKEL come from the germline V gene (reference sequence). CDR3 in amino acids: CASSQDKKMERGSSSYEQYF. The CDR3 region has the DNA TGTGCCAGCAGCCAAGATAAGAAGATGGAGCGGGGGAGCAGCTCCTACGAGCAGTACTTC.

The V call is TRBV6-5, the J call TRBJ1-4; D is unclear. Germline V gene lookup returns CDR1 MNHEY and CDR2 SVGAGI. V was clipped by 1 base and J by 3 bases, with 6 bases between them. The CDR3 totals 14 residues. The CDR3 spells CASSYYSPNEKLFF. The DNA of the CDR3 is TGTGCCAGCAGTTACTACAGCCCTAATGAAAAACTGTTTTTT.

This chain links TRBV19 with TRBJ1-6, with D perhaps matching TRBD1 (6 bases). CDR3 length: 15 residues. Germline V gives CDR1 LNHDA, CDR2 SQIVND (reference sequence). The V gene lost 5 bases and the J gene lost 5 bases, with 13 bases spanning the gap. CDR3 sequence reads: CASSPGAQHNSPLHF. The CDR3 DNA follows: TGTGCCAGTAGTCCAGGGGCCCAACATAATTCACCCCTCCACTTT.

The chain carries TRBV15 and TRBJ1-5, with D possibly matching TRBD1 (5 bases). Per germline, CDR1 LNHNV and CDR2 YYDKDF (reference sequence). The CDR3 has 13 amino acids. Trimming shortened V by 5 bases and J by 6 bases, and 11 bases separated the two germline ends. The DNA of the CDR3 is TGTGCCACCAGCTCCCGGGGGAGTCAGCCCCAGCATTTT. Protein product: CATSSRGSQPQHF.

The chain employs TRBV15 and TRBJ1-2; 7 nucleotides agree with TRBD1. This CDR3 has 13 amino acids. Trimming cost V 5 bases and J 8 bases; bases outside gene matches: 8. Germline values: CDR1 LNHNV, CDR2 YYDKDF (reference sequence). The CDR3 bases are TGTGCCACCAGCCGACAACAGGGGAGCGGCTACACCTTC. Translation gives CATSRQQGSGYTF. Combining the CDR3 with reference TRBV15 and TRBJ1-2 gives the whole variable domain DAMVIQNPRYQVTQFGKPVTLSCSQTLNHNVMYWYQQKSSQAPKLLFHYYDKDFNNEADTPDNFQSRRPNTSFCFLDIRSPGLGDTAMYLCATSRQQGSGYTFGSGTRLTVV.

This rearrangement joins TRBV7-9 to TRBJ1-2; 7 bases are shared with TRBD1. Unmatched junction bases numbered 12, after V lost 4 bases and J lost 7 bases. There are 15 residues in the CDR3. Germline-derived CDR1 and CDR2 are SEHNR and FQNEAQ (reference sequence). The CDR3 is CASSSEAGTVIGYTF. The CDR3 DNA sequence: TGTGCCAGCAGCTCAGAAGCCGGGACAGTCATTGGCTACACCTTC.

The chain employs TRBV7-2 and TRBJ1-6, with D uncertain. CDR3 length: 15 residues. Deletions cut 2 bases from V and 0 bases from J, with 5 bases between. The V gene's germline CDR1 is SGHTA and CDR2 FQGNSA. The CDR3 DNA follows: TGTGCCAGCAGCTTAAGTAGCTCCTATAATTCACCCCTCCACTTT. It yields the protein CASSLSSSYNSPLHF.

This sequence joins TRBV18 and TRBJ1-2, with D tentatively TRBD1 (5 bases). Trimming left V 1 base short and J 4 bases short, with 10 bases between. This CDR3 has 14 residues. The germline CDR1 and CDR2 sequences are KGHSH and LQKENI. CDR3 in DNA: TGTGCCAGCTCACCACTATACGGGGGCTATGGCTACACCTTC. As protein: CASSPLYGGYGYTF.

The chain employs TRBV29-1 and TRBJ1-2, with D hard to call. The CDR3 runs to 12 residues. The germline CDR1 and CDR2 sequences are SQVTM and ANQGSEA. The V end lost 3 bases, the J end lost 2 bases, and 7 bases lay between the germline ends. This chain's CDR3 is CSVEAGNYGYTF. DNA for the CDR3: TGCAGCGTTGAGGCAGGAAACTATGGCTACACCTTC.

The V call is TRBV11-1, the J call TRBJ1-5; 8 nucleotides line up with TRBD1. The junction had 8 bases not matched to a gene; V was cut back by 5 bases and J by 2 bases. The CDR3 sequence is 16 residues long. The V gene's germline CDR1 is SGHAT and CDR2 FQDESV (reference sequence). This CDR3 is CASSPDRANGNQPQHF. The CDR3 DNA sequence: TGTGCCAGCAGCCCGGACAGGGCGAATGGCAATCAGCCCCAGCATTTT.